This TCR beta chain was found in a study of a mutant IDH1 vaccine in newly diagnosed glioma. Overall study: Sex distribution of treated patients was approximately 60% male and around 40% female; mean age was about 40 years. Previous care, which was radiotherapy, temozolomide, or both, most often involved both. The study's findings and limits: The occurrence of vaccine-induced immune responses was seen in 80% to 95% of patients. Any relationship between pseudoprogression and changes in top peripheral T cell clonotypes seemed absent.

The repertoire was sequenced with immunoSEQ multiplex PCR; TCRdb's copy has only in-frame clones and lacks some. The sample contains about 88,000 clones, about four fifths of which appear only once. Germline loops: CDR1 MNHNS, CDR2 SASEGT. The CDR3 extends over 11 amino acids. V was cut by 10 bases and J by 4 bases, with 10 bases left in between. Time point given: baseline, week 1 (first vaccination visit). The treatment is: pre-vaccination baseline after standard-of-care therapy. As regards this clone: Antigen unknown.

The sample was PBMCs, taken from a glioma patient treated with radiotherapy, temozolomide or both. The sequence was obtained from a man aged 35 to 55 with glioma. Some clones in this sample may be carry-over from other donors' samples. The J gene is TRBJ2-5, the V gene TRBV6-1; weak D call: TRBD2 (5 bases). CDR3 protein: CATEGLETQYF. In DNA form, the CDR3 reads TGTGCCACCGAGGGATTAGAGACCCAGTACTTC.